This passage covers 23 T cell receptor beta chains from one sample sequenced in a study of vaccination and CD4 T cells after COVID-19. Treatment denoted: approximately 11-day PBMC culture with coronavirus spike peptide pools or control peptides (ViraFEST assay). The antigens for these receptors are not known. Oncomine TCR Beta short-read sequencing was applied to DNA from cultured CD4+ T cells. TCRdb itself ran the PCR reads through MiXCR, one entry per CDR3 protein. The table has 9,500 to 15,000 distinct CDR3 sequences, 20% to 25% seen once. The specimen comprised CD4+ T cells from blood, cultured in vitro, sampled before SARS-CoV-2 vaccination. The receptors originated from a human donor who received a COVID-19 vaccine.

The chain links TRBV20-1 to TRBJ2-5; 13 bases match TRBD2. The CDR3 covers 18 residues. Germline V gives CDR1 DFQATT, CDR2 SNEGSKA (reference sequence). The J segment lost 1 base and the V segment lost 1 base, leaving 9 bases of the junction unmatched. Written as DNA, the CDR3 is TGCAGTGCTAGAGTCCGGCCGAGACTAGCGGGGGGCCAAGAGACCCAGTACTTC. It yields the protein CSARVRPRLAGGQETQYF.

The chain carries TRBV12-3 or TRBV12-4 and TRBJ1-1; D is uncertain. The CDR3 consists of 14 residues. Trimming removed 1 base from V and 3 bases from J, with 9 bases in between. CDR3 protein: CASSLGGVDTEAFF. In DNA, the CDR3 is TGTGCCAGCAGTTTAGGGGGAGTCGACACTGAAGCTTTCTTT.

The V and J genes are TRBV20-1 and TRBJ1-2, with no clear D. The germline V gene has CDR1 DFQATT and CDR2 SNEGSKA (reference sequence). The ends were cut back, 3 bases at V and 9 bases at J, with 14 bases in the middle. The CDR3 is 12 residues long. CDR3 in DNA: TGCAGTGCTAGTGGCCAGATTTTGAGCTACACCTTC. It yields the protein CSASGQILSYTF.

Only a few counts were recorded for this clonotype. V is TRBV30 and J is TRBJ1-1, with no clear D. CDR3 length: 11 residues. Germline V gene data show CDR1 as GTSNPN and CDR2 as SVGIG (reference sequence). This CDR3 is CGLKDFTEAFF. Written as DNA, the CDR3 is TGTGGACTGAAGGACTTCACTGAAGCTTTCTTT.

This clonotype was observed a few times. The V call is TRBV7-8, the J call TRBJ2-3; 7 bases align to TRBD2. Germline CDR1 SGHVS, CDR2 FQNEAQ. V lost 6 bases to trimming and J lost 1 base; unmatched junction nucleotides: 7. CDR3 length equals 15 residues. CDR3 sequence (DNA): TGTGCCAGCAGGGCAGGACGGGGGGGCACAGATACGCAGTATTTT. The encoded protein is CASRAGRGGTDTQYF.

The chain recombines TRBV5-4 with TRBJ2-2; 10 bases fit TRBD2. This CDR3 is built from 15 residues. The germline V gene encodes CDR1 SGHNT and CDR2 YYREEE (reference sequence). Unmatched junction bases numbered 8, after V lost 4 bases and J lost 8 bases. The CDR3 DNA reads as TGTGCCAGCAGCATGGAGGGACTAGCGTCAGGGGAGCTGTTTTTT. Translation: CASSMEGLASGELFF.

This clonotype is medium-sized (0.01 to 0.1%) in the sample. V usage is TRBV10-1 and J usage is TRBJ2-5; D is perhaps TRBD1 (6 bases). The CDR3 consists of 15 residues. CDR1 is WNHNN and CDR2 is SYGVQD in the germline V gene (reference sequence). V was pared by 3 bases and J by 1 base, with 12 bases between. The CDR3 sequence is CASSEQGSRQETQYF. The CDR3 DNA sequence: TGCGCCAGCAGTGAACAGGGATCTCGCCAAGAGACCCAGTACTTC.

This clonotype was observed a handful of times. The chain is built from TRBV10-2 and TRBJ1-2; D is undetermined. Germline CDR1 is WSHSY and CDR2 is SAAADI. V lost 3 bases to trimming and J lost 3 bases, with 8 bases between them. The CDR3 is made up of 13 amino acids. CDR3 sequence (DNA): TGCGCCAGCAGTGACAGCTCTGACTATGGCTACACCTTC. Protein product: CASSDSSDYGYTF.

By proportion, this clonotype is medium-sized. The chain employs TRBV24-1 and TRBJ1-5; D is unresolved. V lost 5 bases, J lost 0 bases, and 7 bases lay in between. The V gene's germline CDR1 is KGHDR and CDR2 SFDVKD. This CDR3 is built from 14 residues. DNA for the CDR3: TGTGCCACCAGTGGACGGTATAGCAATCAGCCCCAGCATTTT. Translated: CATSGRYSNQPQHF.

The V gene is TRBV18, the J gene TRBJ2-7; perhaps D is TRBD1 or TRBD2 (5 bases each). The CDR3 has 17 amino acids. The V gene lost 2 bases and the J gene lost 7 bases, with 24 bases spanning the gap. Germline loops: CDR1 KGHSH, CDR2 LQKENI. CDR3 bases: TGTGCCAGCTCACCATTGGCCACCGGGACCGCTGGGGGTGAGCAGTACTTC. Translation: CASSPLATGTAGGEQYF.

This chain uses TRBV10-3 with TRBJ1-1, with TRBD1 matching 7 bases. CDR3 length: 16 amino acids. CDR1 and CDR2 from the germline V gene are ENHRY and SYGVKD. Trimming cost V 7 bases and J 0 bases; bases outside gene matches: 11. In DNA form, the CDR3 reads TGTGCCATCACAGCTCGAGGGGGCGGGGTGAACACTGAAGCTTTCTTT. Translated: CAITARGGGVNTEAFF.

Worth noting for this clonotype: Sequence at one end of the junction differs from germline and may be a read error. CDR3 region: CASSFRGSGTANEQFF. The CDR3 nucleotides read TGTGCCAGCAGCTTCAGGGGGTCGGGGACGGCGAATGAGCAGTTCTTC. This chain uses TRBV5-3 with TRBJ2-1; 7 bases align to TRBD1. TRBV5-3 is an open reading frame whose function is uncertain. This CDR3 has 16 amino acids.

A few counts support this clonotype. This sequence joins TRBV7-3 and TRBJ2-2; D unresolved. The CDR3 contains 13 residues. V was cut by 5 bases and J by 2 bases, with 6 bases left in between. CDR1 SGHTA and CDR2 FQGTGA come from the germline V gene. CDR3 loop: CASSASNTGELFF. DNA for the CDR3: TGTGCCAGCAGCGCCTCCAACACCGGGGAGCTGTTTTTT.

The gene calls are TRBV5-4 and TRBJ1-3, with TRBD1 matching over 7 bases. The CDR3 totals 15 residues. The V gene end was trimmed by 0 bases and the J gene end by 4 bases; junction bases not matched to a gene: 4. Germline-derived CDR1 and CDR2 are SGHNT and YYREEE (reference sequence). The CDR3 DNA follows: TGTGCCAGCAGCTTGGGACAGGGCTTGGGAAACACCATATATTTT. Translation: CASSLGQGLGNTIYF.

This clonotype was observed a handful of times. The chain has TRBV10-3 and TRBJ2-3; the D gene is possibly TRBD2 (6 bases). This CDR3 has 15 amino acids. V lost 2 bases, J lost 5 bases, and 14 bases lay in between. Germline values: CDR1 ENHRY, CDR2 SYGVKD. CDR3 protein: CAISEATGDRDTQYF. The CDR3 nucleotides are TGTGCCATCAGTGAGGCGACGGGGGACCGAGATACGCAGTATTTT.

This clonotype was recorded a few times. The chain couples TRBV2 to TRBJ1-2; tentatively, D is TRBD1 (5 bases). CDR3 length equals 16 residues. V was shortened by 6 bases and J by 8 bases, with 25 bases between the two germline ends. Germline V gene lookup returns CDR1 SNHLY and CDR2 FYNNEI. CDR3: CASRARPGLSRGGYTF. The CDR3, as DNA: TGTGCCAGCAGGGCCAGGCCGGGACTCTCCCGGGGAGGCTACACCTTC. The full variable domain, with the rest looked up from reference TRBV2 and TRBJ1-2, is EPEVTQTPSHQVTQMGQEVILRCVPISNHLYFYWYRQILGQKVEFLVSFYNNEISEKSEIFDDQFSVERPDGSNFTLKIRSTKLEDSAMYFCASRARPGLSRGGYTFGSGTRLTVV.

The sample holds a few counts of this clonotype. This sequence joins TRBV20-1 and TRBJ2-3; 12 nucleotides agree with TRBD2. The CDR3 spans 15 residues. Per germline, CDR1 DFQATT and CDR2 SNEGSKA (reference sequence). V dropped 4 bases and J dropped 4; count of bases not matched to a gene: 6. This chain's CDR3 is CSAKGLAGIADTQYF. CDR3 in DNA: TGCAGTGCTAAAGGACTAGCGGGGATCGCAGATACGCAGTATTTT.

This clonotype ranks as medium-sized (0.01 to 0.1%). V gene TRBV20-1 combines with J gene TRBJ1-2; D unresolved. The V end lost 6 bases, the J end lost 3 bases, and 5 bases lay between the germline ends. The CDR3 has 10 residues. The V gene's germline CDR1 is DFQATT and CDR2 SNEGSKA (reference sequence). CDR3 DNA sequence: TGCAGTGCCCAGGACTATGGCTACACCTTC. It encodes CSAQDYGYTF.

The sample holds a few counts of this clonotype. The CDR3 DNA reads TGTGCCAGCAGCTCCCCGACTAGCGGGGGGGCCGGTCTGCAGTTTTTT. Translating gives CASSSPTSGGAGLQFF. The chain carries TRBV11-3 and TRBJ2-2; 14 bases align to TRBD2. In germline, CDR1 is SGHNT, CDR2 YENEEA. V lost 4 bases and J lost 16; bases outside the gene matches: 14. The CDR3 totals 16 residues.

Judged by abundance, this clonotype is large. This rearrangement joins TRBV6-1 to TRBJ1-6; D gene unclear. Trimming left V 2 bases short and J 5 bases short, with 7 bases between. The germline V gene has CDR1 MNHNS and CDR2 SASEGT. The CDR3 has 14 residues. CDR3 protein: CASSERQNNSPLHF. As DNA, the CDR3 is TGTGCCAGCAGTGAACGGCAGAATAATTCACCCCTCCACTTT.

The chain couples TRBV5-1 to TRBJ2-1, with 7 bases identical to TRBD2. The DNA end lines up better with TRBJ2-7; the J call may be wrong. Looked up from germline, CDR1 is SGHRS and CDR2 is YFSETQ. CDR3 length: 14 amino acids. CDR3 nucleotides: TGCGCCAGCAGCTTGGAAGGGAGGGTGGACGAGCAGTACTTC. Residues: CASSLEGRVDEQYF.

In this sample, this clonotype turned up a few times. This rearrangement joins TRBV6-1 to TRBJ2-5; 10 bases agree with TRBD2. Germline V gene lookup returns CDR1 MNHNS and CDR2 SASEGT. Trimming cost V 5 bases and J 2 bases; bases outside gene matches: 5. This CDR3 is built from 15 residues. The CDR3 here is CASSTLAGRQETQYF. The DNA for the CDR3 is TGTGCCAGCAGTACACTAGCGGGGAGACAAGAGACCCAGTACTTC.

This clonotype was seen a few times. This chain links TRBV30 with TRBJ2-1, with D maybe TRBD2 (5 bases). CDR3 length equals 12 residues. Per germline, CDR1 GTSNPN and CDR2 SVGIG (reference sequence). The V end lost 4 bases, the J end lost 9 bases, and 13 bases lay between the germline ends. The CDR3 reads CAWKGGWAEQFF. CDR3 in DNA: TGTGCCTGGAAGGGCGGGTGGGCTGAGCAGTTCTTC.